This TCR beta chain appears in the sequencing data of a study of blood T cell repertoires in COVID-19. Study information: Acute and convalescent COVID-19 samples came from the United States, Italy and Spain.

Original data processing: Estimates of nucleated cell counts were drawn from the amplification of reference gene primers. Produced via immunoSEQ multiplex PCR; TCRdb's table is partial and in-frame only. V and J calls and clone size follow that table, whereas D and trimming were derived from the DNA. The sample has over 65,000 clones, 86% seen once. Patients from Seattle were sampled longitudinally, starting during active infection. The germline CDR1 and CDR2 sequences are SGHTA and FQGNSA. V lost 5 bases and J lost 4, with 15 bases in between. This CDR3 contains 15 residues. The sequenced sample was peripheral blood. V gene TRBV7-2 combines with J gene TRBJ1-3; possibly TRBD1 for D (5 bases). The receptor was derived from a man older than 75 with COVID-19, enrolled during active disease. The CDR3: CASSPQPGYGNTIYF. DNA of the CDR3: TGTGCCAGCAGCCCACAGCCAGGGTACGGAAACACCATATATTTT.